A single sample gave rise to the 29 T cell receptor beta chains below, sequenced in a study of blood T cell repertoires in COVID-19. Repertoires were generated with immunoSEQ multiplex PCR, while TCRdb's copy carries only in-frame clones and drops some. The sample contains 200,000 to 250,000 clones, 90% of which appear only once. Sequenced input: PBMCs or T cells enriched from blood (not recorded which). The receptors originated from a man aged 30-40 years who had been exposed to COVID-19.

The CDR3, as DNA: TGCGCCAGCAGGGGCCAGGGTGGTACTGGCGAGCAGTACTTC. It translates to CASRGQGGTGEQYF. The rearrangement links TRBV5-1 to TRBJ2-7, with D tentatively TRBD1 (5 bases). V lost 5 bases and J lost 6, with 18 bases in between. The CDR3 loop spans 14 amino acids. The germline gives CDR1 SGHRS, CDR2 YFSETQ.

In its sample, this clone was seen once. Here the CDR3 DNA reads TGTGCCAGCAGCTTAGGGCGGTTAACTAGCACAGATACGCAGTATTTT. Amino acids: CASSLGRLTSTDTQYF. J is TRBJ2-3 and V is TRBV7-2; no clear D. With 1 base removed from V and 0 bases from J, the gap between germline ends came to 11 bases. Germline V CDR1 and CDR2: SGHTA, FQGNSA. The CDR3 length is 16 residues. The complete variable domain, with remaining parts taken from reference TRBV7-2 and TRBJ2-3, reads GAGVSQSPSNKVTEKGKDVELRCDPISGHTALYWYRQSLGQGLEFLIYFQGNSAPDKSGLPSDRFSAERTGGSVSTLTIQRTQQEDSAVYLCASSLGRLTSTDTQYFGPGTRLTVL.

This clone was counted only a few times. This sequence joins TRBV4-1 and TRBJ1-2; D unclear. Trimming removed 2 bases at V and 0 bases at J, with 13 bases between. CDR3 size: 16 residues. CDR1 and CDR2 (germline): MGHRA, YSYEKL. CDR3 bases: TGCGCCAGCAGCCAACTCCTTGACGGAGCTAACTATGGCTACACCTTC. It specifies CASSQLLDGANYGYTF.

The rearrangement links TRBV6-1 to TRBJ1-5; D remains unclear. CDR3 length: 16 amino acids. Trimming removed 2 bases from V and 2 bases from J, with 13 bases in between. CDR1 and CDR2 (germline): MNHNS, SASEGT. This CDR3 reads CASSEPRPVGNQPQHF. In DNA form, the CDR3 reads TGTGCCAGCAGTGAACCTAGACCCGTGGGCAATCAGCCCCAGCATTTT.

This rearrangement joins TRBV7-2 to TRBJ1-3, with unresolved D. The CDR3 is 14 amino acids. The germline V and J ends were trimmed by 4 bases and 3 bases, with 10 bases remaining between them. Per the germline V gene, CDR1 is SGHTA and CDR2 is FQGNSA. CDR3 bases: TGTGCCAGCAGCTCACCTGGACTTGGAAACACCATATATTTT. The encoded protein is CASSSPGLGNTIYF.

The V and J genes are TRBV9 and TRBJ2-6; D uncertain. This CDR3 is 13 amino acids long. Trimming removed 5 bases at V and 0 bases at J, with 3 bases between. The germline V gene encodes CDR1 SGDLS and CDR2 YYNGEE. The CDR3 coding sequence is TGTGCCAGCAGTAGCTCTGGGGCCAACGTCCTGACTTTC. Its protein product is CASSSSGANVLTF. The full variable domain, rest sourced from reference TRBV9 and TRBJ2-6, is DSGVTQTPKHLITATGQRVTLRCSPRSGDLSVYWYQQSLDQGLQFLIQYYNGEERAKGNILERFSAQQFPDLHSELNLSSLELGDSALYFCASSSSGANVLTFGAGSRLTVL.

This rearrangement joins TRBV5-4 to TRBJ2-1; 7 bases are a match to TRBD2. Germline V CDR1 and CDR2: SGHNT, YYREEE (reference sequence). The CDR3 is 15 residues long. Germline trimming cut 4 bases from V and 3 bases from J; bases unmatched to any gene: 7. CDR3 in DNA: TGTGCCAGCAGCCCTCGCGGGGGAGACTACAATGAGCAGTTCTTC. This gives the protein CASSPRGGDYNEQFF. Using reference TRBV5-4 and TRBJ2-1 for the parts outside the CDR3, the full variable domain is ETGVTQSPTHLIKTRGQQVTLRCSSQSGHNTVSWYQQALGQGPQFIFQYYREEENGRGNFPPRFSGLQFPNYSSELNVNALELDDSALYLCASSPRGGDYNEQFFGPGTRLTVL.

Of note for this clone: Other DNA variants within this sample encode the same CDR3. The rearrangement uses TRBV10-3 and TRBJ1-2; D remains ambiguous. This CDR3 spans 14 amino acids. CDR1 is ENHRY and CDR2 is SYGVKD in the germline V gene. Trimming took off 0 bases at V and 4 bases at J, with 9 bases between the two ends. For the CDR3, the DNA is TGTGCCATCAGTGAGTCGGAGGGAGTCTATGGCTACACCTTC. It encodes CAISESEGVYGYTF.

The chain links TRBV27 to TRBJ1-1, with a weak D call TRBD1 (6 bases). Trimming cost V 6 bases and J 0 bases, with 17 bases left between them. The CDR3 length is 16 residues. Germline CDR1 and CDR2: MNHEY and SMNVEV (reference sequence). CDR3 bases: TGTGCCAGCAGCCCAATCCCACAGGGAATGAACACTGAAGCTTTCTTT. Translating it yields CASSPIPQGMNTEAFF.

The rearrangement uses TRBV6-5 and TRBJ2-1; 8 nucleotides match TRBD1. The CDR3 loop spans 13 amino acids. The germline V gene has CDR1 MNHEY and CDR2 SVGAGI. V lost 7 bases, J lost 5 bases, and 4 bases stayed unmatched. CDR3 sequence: CASNGQGHNEQFF. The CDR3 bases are TGTGCCAGCAACGGACAGGGACACAATGAGCAGTTCTTC.

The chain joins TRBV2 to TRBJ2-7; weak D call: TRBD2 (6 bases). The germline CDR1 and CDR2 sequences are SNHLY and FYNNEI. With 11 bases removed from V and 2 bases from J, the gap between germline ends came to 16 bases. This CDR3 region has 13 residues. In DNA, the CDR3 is TGTGCCGGGGCGACTAGTCGCGCCTACGAGCAGTACTTC. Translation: CAGATSRAYEQYF.

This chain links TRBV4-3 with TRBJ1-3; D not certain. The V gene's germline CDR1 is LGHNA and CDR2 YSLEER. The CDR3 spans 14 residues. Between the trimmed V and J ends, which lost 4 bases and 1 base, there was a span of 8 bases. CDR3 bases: TGCGCCAGCAGCCGGTCGGGGTCTGGAAACACCATATATTTT. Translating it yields CASSRSGSGNTIYF.

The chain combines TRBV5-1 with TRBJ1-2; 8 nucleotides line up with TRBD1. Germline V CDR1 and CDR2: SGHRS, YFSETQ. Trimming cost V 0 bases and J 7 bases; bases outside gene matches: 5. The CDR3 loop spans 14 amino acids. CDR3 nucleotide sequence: TGCGCCAGCAGCTTGGAGACAGGGGTGCGTGGCTACACCTTC. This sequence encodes CASSLETGVRGYTF.

CDR3 coding DNA: TGTGCCAGCACTACAACCGGGACAGCACGCCACGAGCAGTACTTC. It is translated as CASTTTGTARHEQYF. The chain has TRBV27 and TRBJ2-7; 7 positions match TRBD1. The germline gives CDR1 MNHEY, CDR2 SMNVEV (reference sequence). This CDR3 comprises 15 residues. J lost 5 bases, V lost 7 bases, and 14 bases had no gene match.

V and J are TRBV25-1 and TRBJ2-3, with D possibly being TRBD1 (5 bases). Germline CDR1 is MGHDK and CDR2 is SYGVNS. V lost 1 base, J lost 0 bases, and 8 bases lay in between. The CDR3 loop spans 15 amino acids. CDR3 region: CASSEFTGSTDTQYF. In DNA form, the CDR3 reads TGTGCCAGCAGTGAATTTACAGGAAGCACAGATACGCAGTATTTT. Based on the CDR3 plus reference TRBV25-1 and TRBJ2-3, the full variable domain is EADIYQTPRYLVIGTGKKITLECSQTMGHDKMYWYQQDPGMELHLIHYSYGVNSTEKGDLSSESTVSRIRTEHFPLTLESARPSHTSQYLCASSEFTGSTDTQYFGPGTRLTVL.

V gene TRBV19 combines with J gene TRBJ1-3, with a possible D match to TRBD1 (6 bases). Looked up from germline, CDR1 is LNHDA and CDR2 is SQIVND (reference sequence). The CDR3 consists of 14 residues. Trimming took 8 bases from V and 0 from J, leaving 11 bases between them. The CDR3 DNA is TGTGCCAGTCATCCAGGGGCCTCTGGAAACACCATATATTTT. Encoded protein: CASHPGASGNTIYF.

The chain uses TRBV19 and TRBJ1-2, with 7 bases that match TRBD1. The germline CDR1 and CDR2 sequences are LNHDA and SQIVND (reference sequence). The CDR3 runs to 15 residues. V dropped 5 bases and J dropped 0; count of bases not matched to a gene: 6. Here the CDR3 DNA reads TGTGCCAGTAGTCCCTGGACAGGATCTAACTATGGCTACACCTTC. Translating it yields CASSPWTGSNYGYTF. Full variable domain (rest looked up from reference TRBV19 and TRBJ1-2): DGGITQSPKYLFRKEGQNVTLSCEQNLNHDAMYWYRQDPGQGLRLIYYSQIVNDFQKGDIAEGYSVSREKKESFPLTVTSAQKNPTAFYLCASSPWTGSNYGYTFGSGTRLTVV.

As DNA, the CDR3 is TGTGCCAGCAGCCAAGATCTATTAGAACAGCATCTCTATGGCTACACCTTC. Translation: CASSQDLLEQHLYGYTF. The rearrangement uses TRBV4-2 and TRBJ1-2, with unresolved D. CDR3 length: 17 amino acids. Germline CDR1 LGHNA, CDR2 YNFKEQ. V lost 0 bases and J lost 4, with 18 bases in between.

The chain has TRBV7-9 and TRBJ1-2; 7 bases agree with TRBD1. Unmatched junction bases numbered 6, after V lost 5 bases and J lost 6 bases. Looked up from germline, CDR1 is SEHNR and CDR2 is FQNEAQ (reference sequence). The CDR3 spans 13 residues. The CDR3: CASSLGQINGYTF. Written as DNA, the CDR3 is TGTGCCAGCAGCCTGGGACAGATCAATGGCTACACCTTC.

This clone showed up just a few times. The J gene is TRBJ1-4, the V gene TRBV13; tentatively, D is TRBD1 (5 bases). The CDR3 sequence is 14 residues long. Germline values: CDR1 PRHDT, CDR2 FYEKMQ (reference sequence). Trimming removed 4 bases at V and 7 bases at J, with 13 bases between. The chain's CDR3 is CASSYGTVGEKLFF. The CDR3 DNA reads TGTGCCAGCAGCTACGGGACTGTAGGTGAAAAACTGTTTTTT.

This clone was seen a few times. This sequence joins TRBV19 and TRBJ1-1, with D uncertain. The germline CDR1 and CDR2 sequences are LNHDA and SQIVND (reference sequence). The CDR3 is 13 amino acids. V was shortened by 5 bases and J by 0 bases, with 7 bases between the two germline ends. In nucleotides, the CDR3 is TGTGCCAGTAGTGATGAGGTGAACACTGAAGCTTTCTTT. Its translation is CASSDEVNTEAFF.

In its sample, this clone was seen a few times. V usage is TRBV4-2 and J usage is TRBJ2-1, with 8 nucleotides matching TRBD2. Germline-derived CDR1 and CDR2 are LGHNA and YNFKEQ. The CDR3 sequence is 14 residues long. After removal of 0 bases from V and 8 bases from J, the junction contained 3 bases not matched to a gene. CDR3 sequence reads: CASSQEPTSDEQFF. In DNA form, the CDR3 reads TGTGCCAGCAGCCAAGAACCGACTAGCGATGAGCAGTTCTTC.

CDR3 in amino acids: CASSLRLHEQYF. The CDR3 DNA is TGTGCCAGCAGCTTGCGTCTTCACGAGCAGTACTTC. The J gene is TRBJ2-7, the V gene TRBV7-2, with unresolved D. The CDR3 consists of 12 residues. V lost 3 bases to trimming and J lost 5 bases, with 8 bases between them. Germline CDR1 and CDR2: SGHTA and FQGNSA. Drawing the rest from reference TRBV7-2 and TRBJ2-7, the complete variable domain is GAGVSQSPSNKVTEKGKDVELRCDPISGHTALYWYRQSLGQGLEFLIYFQGNSAPDKSGLPSDRFSAERTGGSVSTLTIQRTQQEDSAVYLCASSLRLHEQYFGPGTRLTVT.

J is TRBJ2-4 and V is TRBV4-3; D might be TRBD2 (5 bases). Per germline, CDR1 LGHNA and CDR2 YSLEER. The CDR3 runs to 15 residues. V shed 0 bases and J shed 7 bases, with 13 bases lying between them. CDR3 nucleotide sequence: TGCGCCAGCAGCCAAGATCCGGAGGAAACGAACATTCAGTACTTC. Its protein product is CASSQDPEETNIQYF.

Here the CDR3 DNA reads TGTGCCACCAGCGTTAGCGGGTATAATCCCGGCGCAGATACGCAGTATTTT. This translates into CATSVSGYNPGADTQYF. The V gene is TRBV15, the J gene TRBJ2-3; TRBD2 agrees at 7 bases. Germline assignment: CDR1 LNHNV and CDR2 YYDKDF (reference sequence). V gave up 5 bases and J gave up 4 bases; unmatched junction bases: 15. This CDR3 spans 17 amino acids.

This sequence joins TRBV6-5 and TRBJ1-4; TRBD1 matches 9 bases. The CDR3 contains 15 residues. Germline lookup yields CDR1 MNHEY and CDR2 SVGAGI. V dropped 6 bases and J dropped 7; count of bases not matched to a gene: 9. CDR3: CASRGTGGFGEKLFF. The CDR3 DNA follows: TGTGCCAGCAGGGGTACAGGGGGCTTTGGTGAAAAACTGTTTTTT.

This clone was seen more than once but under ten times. The CDR3 region is CASSEARSIKPQHF. CDR3 nucleotides: TGTGCCAGCAGTGAAGCGCGGAGTATTAAGCCCCAGCATTTT. The V gene is TRBV6-1, the J gene TRBJ1-5, with D uncertain. The V end was cut by 0 bases, the J end by 8 bases, with 11 bases between. This CDR3 spans 14 amino acids. From germline, CDR1 is MNHNS and CDR2 SASEGT.

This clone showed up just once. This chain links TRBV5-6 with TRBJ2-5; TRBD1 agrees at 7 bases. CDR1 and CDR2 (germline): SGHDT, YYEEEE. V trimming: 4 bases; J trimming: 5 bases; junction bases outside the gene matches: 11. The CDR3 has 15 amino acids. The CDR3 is CASSLGQTLVETQYF. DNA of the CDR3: TGTGCCAGCAGCCTGGGACAGACGCTTGTGGAGACCCAGTACTTC.

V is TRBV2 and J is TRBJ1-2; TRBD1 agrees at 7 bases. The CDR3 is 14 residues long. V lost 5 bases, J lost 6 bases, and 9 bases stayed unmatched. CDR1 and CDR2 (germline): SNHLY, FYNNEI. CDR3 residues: CASSSGTDYDGYTF. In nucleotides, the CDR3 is TGTGCCAGCAGTTCCGGGACAGACTACGATGGCTACACCTTC.